The next 18 T cell receptor beta chains were all read from a single sample in a study of blood T cells in healthy people across ages. It was with a sample-barcoded 5' primer and a J-beta primer mix that a second PCR of about 6 to 12 cycles was run. TCRdb re-called the 5' RACE reads through MiXCR, storing one row per CDR3 protein. Among 1.5 million to 2 million distinct CDR3 sequences listed, about 49% were seen once. Sequences were obtained from blood. These receptors originate from a woman aged 40-49 years in good health.

This clonotype has a handful of counts. The CDR3 loop is CASSQDKELGHEQFF. The CDR3 DNA reads as TGCGCCAGCAGCCAAGATAAAGAATTGGGTCATGAGCAGTTCTTC. The chain links TRBV4-3 to TRBJ2-1; D is undetermined. CDR3 length equals 15 residues. V was shortened by 0 bases and J by 8 bases, with 14 bases between the two germline ends. Germline V gene sequence: CDR1 LGHNA, CDR2 YSLEER.

This chain links TRBV11-2 with TRBJ2-7, with TRBD2 matching over 9 bases. The CDR3 is 16 residues long. Germline V gene lookup returns CDR1 SGHAT and CDR2 FQNNGV. Trimming cost V 4 bases and J 4 bases; bases outside gene matches: 11. The CDR3 protein is CASSSPVSGGIYEQYF. CDR3 nucleotide sequence: TGTGCCAGCAGCTCCCCAGTTAGCGGGGGAATTTACGAGCAGTACTTC. The full variable domain, its missing parts supplied by reference TRBV11-2 and TRBJ2-7, is EAGVAQSPRYKIIEKRQSVAFWCNPISGHATLYWYQQILGQGPKLLIQFQNNGVVDDSQLPKDRFSAERLKGVDSTLKIQPAKLEDSAVYLCASSSPVSGGIYEQYFGPGTRLTVT.

This clonotype has more than one count but fewer than ten. The rearrangement joins TRBV6-2 or TRBV6-3 to TRBJ2-7, with TRBD2 matching over 10 bases. This CDR3 region has 16 residues. V trimming: 0 bases; J trimming: 2 bases; junction bases outside the gene matches: 4. Per the germline V gene, CDR1 is MNHEY and CDR2 is SVGEGT. The CDR3 DNA reads as TGTGCCAGCAGTTACTCGGCTAGCGGGAGTCCCTACGAGCAGTACTTC. Its protein product is CASSYSASGSPYEQYF.

The genes are TRBV10-3 and TRBJ2-5; 9 bases line up with TRBD1. The germline V gene encodes CDR1 ENHRY and CDR2 SYGVKD. CDR3 length equals 14 residues. V lost 4 bases and J lost 5; bases outside the gene matches: 5. The CDR3 DNA follows: TGTGCCATCAGTGGTAGGGACAGGGTTGAGACCCAGTACTTC. Its translation: CAISGRDRVETQYF.

The chain links TRBV9 to TRBJ2-1; 9 nucleotides match TRBD2. The CDR3 loop spans 16 amino acids. CDR1 and CDR2 from the germline V gene are SGDLS and YYNGEE. The ends lost 3 bases at V and 7 bases at J; junction bases unmatched: 11. The CDR3 spells CASSATTSGGVNEQFF. CDR3 bases: TGTGCCAGCAGCGCGACGACTAGCGGTGGGGTAAATGAGCAGTTCTTC.

This clonotype was counted only a few times. The V and J genes are TRBV5-1 and TRBJ2-1, with 9 bases that match TRBD2. The CDR3 sequence is 14 residues long. Trimming took 4 bases from V and 9 from J; bases not matched to a gene: 8. Looked up from germline, CDR1 is SGHRS and CDR2 is YFSETQ. CDR3 coding DNA: TGCGCCAGCAGCCTCACGGGACTAGCCTTTGAGCAGTTCTTC. Translation gives CASSLTGLAFEQFF.

The genes are TRBV20-1 and TRBJ2-7; 7 nucleotides match TRBD2. CDR3 length: 13 amino acids. V gave up 4 bases and J gave up 3 bases; unmatched junction bases: 6. The V gene's germline CDR1 is DFQATT and CDR2 SNEGSKA (reference sequence). CDR3 bases: TGCAGTGCTAACCGACCGGGAGGCTACGAGCAGTACTTC. It specifies CSANRPGGYEQYF.

J is TRBJ2-3 and V is TRBV7-9; D is perhaps TRBD2 (5 bases). V shed 1 base and J shed 3 bases, with 11 bases lying between them. CDR1 is SEHNR, CDR2 FQNEAQ, per germline (reference sequence). The CDR3 is made up of 15 amino acids. CDR3 protein: CASSLVLPGTDTQYF. The CDR3 DNA is TGTGCCAGCAGCTTAGTCCTTCCGGGGACAGATACGCAGTATTTT.

This clonotype was detected a few times. The gene calls are TRBV10-3 and TRBJ1-5, with unresolved D. The CDR3 totals 15 residues. V was shortened by 5 bases and J by 4 bases, with 15 bases between the two germline ends. From germline, CDR1 is ENHRY and CDR2 SYGVKD. The CDR3, as DNA: TGTGCCATCAGTAACGGGTCAGCCCCGAATCAGCCCCAGCATTTT. Protein product: CAISNGSAPNQPQHF.

This clonotype was detected only a few times. This rearrangement joins TRBV20-1 to TRBJ2-3; TRBD1 matches at 8 bases. Germline-derived CDR1 and CDR2 are DFQATT and SNEGSKA (reference sequence). The CDR3 has 14 residues. V lost 4 bases and J lost 2; bases outside the gene matches: 5. For the CDR3, the DNA is TGCAGTGCTATACCGGGACAGGTCACAGATACGCAGTATTTT. This translates into CSAIPGQVTDTQYF.

The rearrangement uses TRBV19 and TRBJ2-4, with D possibly called TRBD1 or TRBD2 (6 bases each). Germline V gives CDR1 LNHDA, CDR2 SQIVND (reference sequence). V shed 5 bases and J shed 1 base, with 15 bases lying between them. This CDR3 comprises 16 residues. This chain's CDR3 is CASSPGGGMAKNIQYF. CDR3 nucleotides: TGTGCCAGTAGTCCAGGAGGGGGGATGGCCAAAAACATTCAGTACTTC. Filled out from reference TRBV19 and TRBJ2-4, the complete variable domain reads DGGITQSPKYLFRKEGQNVTLSCEQNLNHDAMYWYRQDPGQGLRLIYYSQIVNDFQKGDIAEGYSVSREKKESFPLTVTSAQKNPTAFYLCASSPGGGMAKNIQYFGAGTRLSVL.

The rearrangement uses TRBV28 and TRBJ2-5, with D possibly matching TRBD1 (6 bases). Per germline, CDR1 MDHEN and CDR2 SYDVKM. The length of the CDR3 is 15 residues. Between the trimmed V and J ends, which lost 3 bases and 4 bases, there was a span of 15 bases. CDR3 DNA: TGTGCCAGCAGTTTGTCGCAGGGGACGGCAGAGACCCAGTACTTC. Its protein product is CASSLSQGTAETQYF.

As DNA, the CDR3 is TGTGCCAGCAGTCCGAGGGCCCGGGGCGGCTACACCTTC. It specifies CASSPRARGGYTF. The genes are TRBV27 and TRBJ1-2, with D perhaps matching TRBD1 (5 bases). This CDR3 is built from 13 residues. Germline V gene data show CDR1 as MNHEY and CDR2 as SMNVEV (reference sequence). Between the trimmed V and J ends, which lost 5 bases and 8 bases, there was a span of 15 bases.

This clonotype was counted only a few times. V is TRBV7-9 and J is TRBJ1-2, with 8 bases matching TRBD1. The CDR3 is made up of 12 amino acids. Per germline, CDR1 SEHNR and CDR2 FQNEAQ (reference sequence). J was trimmed by 8 bases and V by 8 bases; bases with no gene match: 7. The CDR3, as DNA: TGTGCCAGCGTCTGGGGACAGGAGGGCTACACCTTC. Its translation is CASVWGQEGYTF.

The rearrangement uses TRBV4-1 and TRBJ2-3; perhaps TRBD1 as D (5 bases). CDR1 is MGHRA, CDR2 YSYEKL, per germline. The CDR3 contains 11 residues. V lost 10 bases and J lost 3, with 8 bases in between. CDR3 loop: CATRETDTQYF. The CDR3 nucleotides are TGCGCCACCAGGGAAACAGATACGCAGTATTTT.

This chain connects TRBV4-3 to TRBJ2-7; unclear D gene. The length of the CDR3 is 13 residues. Trimming shortened V by 3 bases and J by 4 bases, and 10 bases separated the two germline ends. From germline, CDR1 is LGHNA and CDR2 YSLEER. Written as DNA, the CDR3 is TGCGCCAGCAGCCAGGACCGATATTACGAGCAGTACTTC. This encodes CASSQDRYYEQYF.

The chain joins TRBV15 to TRBJ1-2, with D perhaps TRBD1 (5 bases). The CDR3 is made up of 15 amino acids. Per germline, CDR1 LNHNV and CDR2 YYDKDF (reference sequence). The V and J ends lost 6 bases and 0 bases respectively, with 14 bases between them. The CDR3 sequence: CATSPPGGTNYGYTF. The CDR3 bases are TGTGCCACCAGTCCCCCGGGGGGTACTAACTATGGCTACACCTTC.

This clonotype was seen a handful of times. V gene TRBV7-2 combines with J gene TRBJ2-5, with D perhaps matching TRBD2 (5 bases). CDR1 is SGHTA, CDR2 FQGNSA, per germline. V was pared by 8 bases and J by 5 bases, with 15 bases between. This CDR3 spans 13 amino acids. The CDR3 nucleotides are TGTGCCAGCGGAGTACTAGTTCCGGAGACCCAGTACTTC. It codes for CASGVLVPETQYF.